Below, one T cell receptor beta chain is given with its context. Its cognate antigen is unknown. One end of the junction fails to match germline, which may point to a read error. This sample is drawn from a study of Graves' ophthalmopathy and Graves' hyperthyroidism. Looking at the study overall: Blood was drawn at initial diagnosis, before any treatment.

Broader study findings: In blood appeared most of the expanded thyroid clonotypes whose frequency exceeded 0.001. From stable hyperthyroidism, ophthalmopathy was separated by a 13-signature model with about 88% sensitivity and 75% to 82% specificity. The model predicted progression of ophthalmopathy with a sensitivity of around 70%, and its specificity was around 72%.

Germline CDR1 is MNHEY and CDR2 is SVGAGI. The CDR3 totals 16 residues. RNA transcripts were the template, and TCR beta CDR3 regions were amplified from them. RT-PCR with HTBI primers came first, then second-round multiplex PCR. MiXCR, applied by TCRdb to the multiplex PCR reads, yields one record per CDR3 protein. The sample contains more than 550,000 distinct CDR3 sequences, over 40% of which appear only once. This receptor was obtained from an adult man with Graves' ophthalmopathy. The sample consisted of peripheral blood. The chain carries TRBV6-5 and TRBJ1-1; D perhaps matches TRBD1 (6 bases). The CDR3 loop reads CAISETPGQLGPEAFF. CDR3 in DNA: TGTGCCATCAGTGAGACGCCGGGACAACTAGGTCCTGAAGCTTTCTTT.